Each of the 25 T cell receptor beta chains below was sequenced from the same sample in a study of shared T cell receptors in the human thymus. Some clones are missing from TCRdb's copy, which holds only in-frame ones; the method was immunoSEQ multiplex PCR. The table lists about 610,000 clones, 85% to 90% of them singletons. This sample also belongs to another study, concerning human thymus T cells.

Sequencing input: thymocytes. The receptors were sampled from a boy in the first two years of life with a congenital heart defect.

V is TRBV6-5 and J is TRBJ1-1; D gene ambiguous. This CDR3 is 14 amino acids long. CDR1 and CDR2 from the germline V gene are MNHEY and SVGAGI. V lost 0 bases and J 2 bases, leaving 7 bases between the germline ends. CDR3 residues: CASSYSAQNTEAFF. In nucleotides, the CDR3 is TGTGCCAGCAGTTACTCTGCGCAAAACACTGAAGCTTTCTTT.

This chain uses TRBV29-1 with TRBJ2-5; a weak D match, TRBD2 (6 bases). CDR1 and CDR2 from the germline V gene are SQVTM and ANQGSEA. This CDR3 is built from 13 residues. The V and J ends lost 6 bases and 5 bases respectively, with 16 bases between them. This CDR3 reads CSVEGPLGETQYF. The CDR3 DNA sequence: TGCAGCGTGGAGGGACCTTTGGGGGAGACCCAGTACTTC.

V and J are TRBV28 and TRBJ1-5; D unresolved. Trimming left V 0 bases short and J 1 base short, with 10 bases between. The CDR3 runs to 16 residues. CDR1 MDHEN and CDR2 SYDVKM come from the germline V gene. The CDR3 DNA is TGTGCCAGCAGTTTATGCCCCCGGAGGAGCAATCAGCCCCAGCATTTT. Protein: CASSLCPRRSNQPQHF.

Turning to this clone: The same CDR3 also results from other DNA sequences found in this sample. The V gene is TRBV28, the J gene TRBJ1-1; D is unclear. CDR1 is MDHEN, CDR2 SYDVKM, per germline. Deletions cut 5 bases from V and 4 bases from J, with 17 bases between. The length of the CDR3 is 15 residues. The CDR3 region is CASSPPPGRGTEAFF. As DNA, the CDR3 is TGTGCCAGCAGTCCACCCCCCGGGCGGGGCACTGAAGCTTTCTTT.

The chain recombines TRBV2 with TRBJ2-5; 8 nucleotides agree with TRBD2. Per germline, CDR1 SNHLY and CDR2 FYNNEI. The CDR3 length is 16 residues. V lost 4 bases, J lost 1 base, and 8 bases stayed unmatched. Here the CDR3 DNA reads TGTGCCAGCAGTGGGGTGGGTCTAGCGGGCCAAGAGACCCAGTACTTC. It specifies CASSGVGLAGQETQYF.

The genes are TRBV2 and TRBJ2-2; D is uncertain. Germline-derived CDR1 and CDR2 are SNHLY and FYNNEI. This CDR3 is 14 amino acids long. The germline V and J ends were trimmed by 6 bases and 8 bases, with 16 bases remaining between them. This chain's CDR3 is CASRTQLGAGELFF. The CDR3 DNA follows: TGTGCCAGCAGGACTCAGCTTGGAGCGGGGGAGCTGTTTTTT.

CDR3 sequence: CASSLVAGTDTQYF. The CDR3 DNA reads TGTGCCAGCAGCTTGGTGGCGGGCACAGATACGCAGTATTTT. The chain uses TRBV5-5 and TRBJ2-3; D remains ambiguous. V lost 0 bases and J 1 base, leaving 6 bases between the germline ends. From germline, CDR1 is SGHKS and CDR2 YYEKEE (reference sequence). The CDR3 contains 14 residues.

The CDR3 region has the DNA TGCGCCAGCAGCCAGTCCCCAGGTATGACGGAGACCCAGTACTTC. Encoded protein: CASSQSPGMTETQYF. J is TRBJ2-5 and V is TRBV4-1; D not resolved. This CDR3 is built from 15 residues. The V gene lost 3 bases and the J gene lost 5 bases, with 16 bases spanning the gap. Germline V lookup: CDR1 MGHRA, CDR2 YSYEKL.

In its sample, this clone was seen a few times. The chain carries TRBV5-4 and TRBJ2-1, with 9 bases identical to TRBD2. Looked up from germline, CDR1 is SGHNT and CDR2 is YYREEE (reference sequence). The CDR3 contains 15 residues. The V and J ends lost 4 bases and 7 bases, in that order; junction bases with no gene match: 9. Here the CDR3 reads CASSKEREDGNEQFF. For the CDR3, the DNA is TGTGCCAGCAGCAAAGAGCGGGAGGATGGAAATGAGCAGTTCTTC.

The chain has TRBV6-1 and TRBJ1-5; TRBD1 matches at 9 bases. CDR3 length: 18 amino acids. CDR1 is MNHNS and CDR2 is SASEGT in the germline V gene. Unmatched junction bases numbered 10, after V lost 4 bases and J lost 0 bases. CDR3 residues: CASSGDRERGGSNQPQHF. CDR3 DNA sequence: TGTGCCAGCAGTGGGGACAGGGAAAGGGGCGGTAGCAATCAGCCCCAGCATTTT.

A word on this clone: The junction and the germline gene differ at one end; a read error may be behind it. The rearrangement joins TRBV2 to TRBJ2-1; D perhaps matches TRBD1 (6 bases). In germline, CDR1 is SNHLY, CDR2 FYNNEI. This CDR3 region has 16 residues. CDR3 residues: CASRIQGPQNYDEQFF. Here the CDR3 DNA reads TGTGCCAGCAGAATCCAGGGGCCCCAGAACTACGATGAGCAGTTCTTC.

V usage is TRBV7-7 and J usage is TRBJ1-1, with D possibly being TRBD1 (6 bases). CDR1 and CDR2 (germline): SSHAT, FNYEAQ (reference sequence). The V end was cut by 5 bases, the J end by 4 bases, with 17 bases between. The CDR3 contains 15 residues. CDR3 loop: CASSRYRVRGTEAFF. Written as DNA, the CDR3 is TGTGCCAGCAGCCGCTACAGGGTTCGCGGCACTGAAGCTTTCTTT.

The V call is TRBV7-9, the J call TRBJ1-1, with 10 bases identical to TRBD1. The CDR3 consists of 15 residues. The V gene end was trimmed by 5 bases and the J gene end by 2 bases; junction bases not matched to a gene: 5. Germline assignment: CDR1 SEHNR and CDR2 FQNEAQ (reference sequence). Here the CDR3 reads CASSPRDRGNTEAFF. DNA of the CDR3: TGTGCCAGCAGCCCAAGGGACAGGGGCAACACTGAAGCTTTCTTT.

The chain carries TRBV6-1 and TRBJ1-2, with D possibly TRBD1 on 6 matching bases. The CDR3 has 14 amino acids. The germline gives CDR1 MNHNS, CDR2 SASEGT. The germline V and J ends were trimmed by 5 bases and 4 bases, with 14 bases remaining between them. CDR3 nucleotide sequence: TGTGCCAGCAGTTGGACAGTGAGGTCCTATGGCTACACCTTC. It is translated as CASSWTVRSYGYTF.

The chain uses TRBV6-5 and TRBJ2-5; no definite D call. The germline V gene encodes CDR1 MNHEY and CDR2 SVGAGI. The CDR3 has 15 amino acids. Trimming cost V 0 bases and J 5 bases, with 13 bases left between them. CDR3 in amino acids: CASSYSTLHRETQYF. In nucleotides, the CDR3 is TGTGCCAGCAGTTACTCTACCCTTCACCGGGAGACCCAGTACTTC.

This chain joins TRBV5-6 and TRBJ2-5; D possibly corresponds to TRBD2 (5 bases). The CDR3 runs to 14 residues. The V gene lost 1 base and the J gene lost 2 bases, with 9 bases spanning the gap. CDR1 and CDR2 (germline): SGHDT, YYEEEE. The CDR3 nucleotides read TGTGCCAGCAGCTTGCGTTCGGGGCAAGAGACCCAGTACTTC. This codes for CASSLRSGQETQYF.

The gene calls are TRBV7-9 and TRBJ2-7; 7 bases line up with TRBD2. Germline lookup yields CDR1 SEHNR and CDR2 FQNEAQ (reference sequence). V was clipped by 5 bases and J by 0 bases; unmatched bases: 1. This CDR3 is built from 13 residues. DNA for the CDR3: TGTGCCAGCAGCGGGGGGGTCTCCTACGAGCAGTACTTC. Translated, it gives CASSGGVSYEQYF. The full variable domain, with the rest looked up from reference TRBV7-9 and TRBJ2-7, is DTGVSQNPRHKITKRGQNVTFRCDPISEHNRLYWYRQTLGQGPEFLTYFQNEAQLEKSRLLSDRFSAERPKGSFSTLEIQRTEQGDSAMYLCASSGGVSYEQYFGPGTRLTVT.

This sequence joins TRBV6-6 and TRBJ2-3; TRBD2 agrees at 12 bases. Germline CDR1 MNHNY, CDR2 SVGAGI (reference sequence). The CDR3 is 16 residues long. V gave up 6 bases and J gave up 1 base; unmatched junction bases: 5. The CDR3 sequence: CASRTTSGRRTDTQYF. Here the CDR3 DNA reads TGTGCCAGCAGAACCACTAGCGGGAGGCGCACAGATACGCAGTATTTT.

V gene TRBV10-3 combines with J gene TRBJ2-1, with TRBD1 matching over 10 bases. The CDR3 has 19 residues. Germline-derived CDR1 and CDR2 are ENHRY and SYGVKD. J was trimmed by 2 bases and V by 4 bases; bases with no gene match: 14. The CDR3 here is CAISGYNPGTGEAYNEQFF. DNA for the CDR3: TGTGCCATCAGTGGCTATAACCCCGGGACAGGGGAAGCCTACAATGAGCAGTTCTTC.

The CDR3 nucleotides are TGTGCCAGCAGTTCTAATCTGGGCTATAACCTTGGGGAGCAGTACTTC. Translated, it gives CASSSNLGYNLGEQYF. The V call is TRBV27, the J call TRBJ2-7; D not certain. CDR1 MNHEY and CDR2 SMNVEV come from the germline V gene (reference sequence). The V end was cut by 4 bases, the J end by 7 bases, with 23 bases between. This CDR3 contains 16 residues.

The chain joins TRBV6-6 to TRBJ2-1; perhaps TRBD1 as D (5 bases). There are 14 residues in the CDR3. The germline gives CDR1 MNHNY, CDR2 SVGAGI (reference sequence). The V and J ends lost 7 bases and 6 bases respectively, with 16 bases between them. The CDR3 protein is CASNRTRLFNEQFF. Written as DNA, the CDR3 is TGTGCCAGCAATCGGACAAGGCTGTTCAATGAGCAGTTCTTC.

The CDR3: CASSPPTTGPFNRYTF. CDR3 DNA sequence: TGTGCCAGCAGCCCCCCTACCACAGGGCCCTTTAATCGCTACACCTTC. The rearrangement links TRBV7-2 to TRBJ1-2; D may be TRBD1 (6 bases). The CDR3 has 16 residues. V lost 5 bases to trimming and J lost 9 bases, with 25 bases between them. The V gene's germline CDR1 is SGHTA and CDR2 FQGNSA.

In this sample, this clone turned up once. This chain connects TRBV5-6 to TRBJ2-1; maybe TRBD2 (6 bases). V was pared by 4 bases and J by 4 bases, with 15 bases between. Germline CDR1 SGHDT, CDR2 YYEEEE. The CDR3 is made up of 15 amino acids. The CDR3 reads CASSLGRGLYNEQFF. DNA of the CDR3: TGTGCCAGCAGCCTGGGTCGGGGACTTTACAATGAGCAGTTCTTC.

V usage is TRBV2 and J usage is TRBJ1-5; 10 nucleotides agree with TRBD1. The CDR3 has 18 amino acids. With 3 bases clipped from V and 0 bases from J, the junction kept 8 bases outside the gene matches. Germline-derived CDR1 and CDR2 are SNHLY and FYNNEI. The CDR3 DNA is TGTGCCAGCAGTGACCGGGACAGGGGTCGATATAGCAATCAGCCCCAGCATTTT. This translates into CASSDRDRGRYSNQPQHF.

This chain uses TRBV4-3 with TRBJ2-7; 8 positions agree with TRBD2. Trimming cost V 0 bases and J 0 bases; bases outside gene matches: 13. There are 19 residues in the CDR3. In germline, CDR1 is LGHNA, CDR2 YSLEER. CDR3 DNA: TGCGCCAGCAGCCAAGAGTTCGGGACTACTAGCGGTAACTCCTACGAGCAGTACTTC. This encodes CASSQEFGTTSGNSYEQYF.